This TCR beta chain was retrieved from a study of T-cell memory formation after mild COVID-19. TCR alpha and TCR beta cDNA libraries with sample barcodes and UMIs came from 5'RACE using constant-segment primers. TCRdb redid the calling of the 5' RACE reads with MiXCR, one entry per CDR3 protein. The sample includes some 300,000 distinct CDR3 sequences, 20% to 25% of them seen just once. The germline V gene has CDR1 LNHDA and CDR2 SQIVND (reference sequence). The CDR3 extends over 16 amino acids. Between the trimmed V and J ends, which lost 1 base and 4 bases, there was a span of 15 bases. The chain links TRBV19 to TRBJ2-3, with D possibly matching TRBD2 (5 bases). Sequencing used PBMCs or a T cell subset sorted from them (not recorded which). The clonotype comes from a man aged 18 to 35 who had mild COVID-19 (a few samples of this study predate the infection). Cell type and time point are not known. CDR3 protein: CASSIGSDGISDTQYF. For the CDR3, the DNA is TGTGCCAGTAGTATAGGTTCCGACGGGATCTCAGATACGCAGTATTTT.